The clone carrying this T cell receptor (beta chain) was recorded many times. No antigen is known for it. CDR1 is SEHNR, CDR2 FQNEAQ, per germline (reference sequence). V was cut by 5 bases and J by 2 bases, with 15 bases left in between. The CDR3 runs to 15 residues. This sample was taken from a study of T cell repertoires in cytomegalovirus infection. On the study more broadly: Public TCR beta signature analysis indicated the presence of both CMV infection and matching HLA type.

Study outcomes and limitations: The study found HLA-C-restricted CMV-specific TCR beta clonotypes dominating the ex vivo response. Based on cumulative public TCR beta family frequency, carriers of CMV plus the relevant HLA were identified.

TCRdb fed the reads into MiXCR, producing one record per CDR3 protein. The sample has 210,000 or so distinct CDR3 sequences; about 5.9% are singletons. The sequence was obtained from a human donor in good health (CMV status not recorded). Some clones in this sample may be carry-over from other donors' samples. The chain combines TRBV7-9 with TRBJ2-5; tentatively, D is TRBD1 (5 bases). Source material: PBMCs. The CDR3 protein is CASSVMSGLQETQYF. CDR3 coding DNA: TGTGCCAGCAGCGTGATGTCAGGGTTACAAGAGACCCAGTACTTC.